This T cell receptor (beta chain) appears in the sequencing data of a study of cytomegalovirus exposure and HLA in healthy donors listed by TCRdb under 2017. At the level of the whole study: In an earlier analysis of several hundred of the donors, under 300 Gb of sequence data and 95 million to 130 million unique TCR beta sequences from roughly 190 million T cells were reported. Roughly 310 gigabases of sequencing data and 78 million or so unique TCR sequences were included in an early release covering about 600 HLA-typed donors. In an earlier analysis of 587 of the donors, high-throughput TCR beta sequencing was used to judge whether each TCR beta V gene segment behaved as functional or pseudogenic. To study patterns of TCR occurrence, a later analysis re-analyzed previously published TCR beta repertoires from under 750 donors and added high-resolution HLA genotyping. Four or five DR-DQ haplotypes were handled as single units for association and clustering because linkage in the cohort was strong. Donor age, sex, ethnicity and CMV serostatus were compiled together with the repertoire data. Of the 398 genotyped donors, over 65% fell in the genetic ancestry cluster associated with self-reported Caucasian donors. Among under 450 genotyped donors of the cohort, an average of about 240,000 unique TCR beta nucleotide sequences were sequenced per donor, about a sixth of them non-productive. All discovery cohort repertoires had been generated using a single sequencing platform. To predict cytomegalovirus infection status, the study brought together high-throughput TCR immunosequencing, statistical association of individual TCRs with disease status, and machine learning. Using immunosequencing, the study profiled T cell repertoires from 666 subjects and related those repertoires to cytomegalovirus serostatus. A later genetic analysis took genome-wide SNP genotypes for about 55% of the 666 donors and used that subset as a discovery cohort. Along with the approximately 670-subject first cohort, a separate validation cohort of over 90 different subjects was used. Class I and class II HLA loci were covered by the typing at four-digit resolution. The later analysis used no new phenotypic data to find candidate immune exposures, relying instead on TCR beta sequences and their occurrence across donors. Typing coverage varied by locus: 629-630 donors for A, B, C, DRB1 and DQB1; roughly 510 for DQA1; approximately 570 for DPA1; fewer than 480 for DPB1. The study aimed to test whether cataloging public T cell receptors could reveal signatures of past pathogen exposure.

The cohort consisted of hundreds of healthy bone marrow donors. All cohort members were sampled while nominally healthy, although unrecorded immune exposures were likely present. Of the approximately 700 cohort members, around 290 had positive CMV serostatus and 352 had negative CMV serostatus, and CMV serostatus was not recorded for the donor. Each donor provided a peripheral blood sample, and peripheral blood mononuclear cells were used for TCR beta sequencing. The Qiagen DNeasy Blood Extraction Kit was used to extract genomic DNA from the blood cell samples. The library relied on the immunoSEQ multiplex PCR assay. The multiplex PCR relied on a mix of 60 forward primers for TCR Vbeta segments and 13 reverse primers for TCR Jbeta segments. The CDR3 region of rearranged TCR beta genes was amplified from genomic DNA by a multiplex PCR assay. On the Illumina HiSeq System, the amplified TCR beta libraries were sequenced as 87-base-pair reads. From the authors' description of their analysis: A later analysis tallied 75 million to 85 million unique TCR beta chains across the 666 repertoires, and some 12 million of those chains were shared by two or more donors. A nearest-neighbor algorithm error-corrected the raw reads and collapsed the reads into unique sequences, merging closely related sequences to remove PCR and sequencing errors. CDR3 sequences were aligned to IMGT reference sequences to assign V, D and J gene segments. Each retained sequence needed at least a six-nucleotide match to both a V gene segment and a J gene segment. A rearrangement counted as productive if the CDR3 had no stop codons and remained in frame with V and J, and every other rearrangement counted as non-productive. CDR3 was defined according to IMGT convention as the region running from the second conserved V-encoded cysteine to the conserved J-encoded phenylalanine. In an earlier analysis of some 550 of the donors, sequences lacking an unambiguous match to a single V gene segment were excluded. An earlier analysis of 587 of the donors called V segments functional above 56.7% productive rearrangements and segregating when the between-donor standard deviation exceeded 5%. A statistical classification framework was built for diagnosing cytomegalovirus status from the catalog of TCR beta chain sequences. In a later analysis, TCR nucleotide sequences were compared against IMGT/GENE-DB human TR gene sequences so that V and J genes could be assigned. A later analysis assigned CDR3 sequences and most-parsimonious VDJ recombination scenarios with the TCRdist pipeline. In a later analysis, each TCR beta chain was defined by its CDR3 amino acid sequence together with its V-gene family, and reads lacking a unique V-gene family were excluded. In a later analysis, around 600 highly shared, low-generation-probability nucleotide sequences were removed to address suspected cross-contamination and a sequencing artifact. In a later analysis, a clonal expansion index was calculated for each public chain from normalized within-repertoire ranks of inferred template counts. In a later analysis, generation probabilities were computed using a VDJ recombination model fitted to out-of-frame rearrangements, and the results were checked against IGoR. In a later analysis, hypergeometric tests were used to score TCR-TCR, TCR-HLA and TCR-CMV co-occurrence, with a repertoire-size bias correction applied to TCR pairs. False discovery rates were estimated in a later analysis by permuting HLA or CMV assignments 20 times. In a later analysis, co-occurring TCRs were grouped with DBSCAN, and TCRdist sequence similarity was added when clustering was performed within HLA-allele-positive subsets. For co-occurrence clustering, repertoires with fewer than 30,000 or more than 120,000 public chains were excluded, along with a handful of repertoires with anomalous nucleotide sharing. As stored in TCRdb, this immuneACCESS dataset retains in-frame rearrangements with V and J assigned. A fraction of the clones does not appear; measured against another copy, unresolved V genes explain less than half of the discrepancy, and the remainder lacks a known reason. V and J calls and clone size are those listed in that table; D and trimming were worked out from the DNA. Counted in this sample were about 91,000 clones; under 75% of them appeared once. 2.3% of the sample is in the top ten clones.

CDR1 and CDR2 are drawn from the germline V gene: MDHEN, SYDVKM. The CDR3 covers 12 residues, taking in both the cysteine and the phenylalanine. The sequence is cut down to CDR3 DNA, 36 bases in frame from base 1. Compared with germline, V lacks 5 bases and J lacks 9 bases; bases without a gene match: 6. As regards this clone: Its antigen has not been determined. No per-base quality is available; no much larger clone lies one base away.

On the study overall, not on this receptor specifically: According to the authors, the approach could potentially be generalized to other disease states and immunological phenotypes. Correlated functional status among segregating V segments might be attributable to linkage disequilibrium, but an unknown experimental factor could not be ruled out. The presence/absence analyses assumed that sequencing depth was roughly uniform across donors, and that assumption may not be true. Some IMGT-functional V segments, including TRBV6-2 and TRBV6-3, could not be distinguished by the 87-base-pair reads and were therefore excluded. In a later genetic analysis, fewer N-insertions in productive TCRs were reported among donors in an Asian-associated ancestry cluster than the 666-donor mean. In a later analysis, several top co-occurrence clusters were reported to appear linked to parvovirus B19, influenza, CMV and Epstein-Barr virus. Because counts were too low, about 18 rarely observed V segments, including chromosome 9 orphons, were excluded from the earlier analysis of fewer than 650 of the donors. Broadly in line with IMGT annotations, most TCR beta V segments showed up in productive rearrangements about 87% or about 30% of the time in an earlier analysis of several hundred of the donors. In vitro tests confirmed that a few of the cytomegalovirus-associated TCR beta chains recognize cytomegalovirus antigens. A further reported finding was that TCR beta sequences accurately predicted the HLA-A and HLA-B alleles for most subjects in the first cohort. The classifier was reported to diagnose cytomegalovirus status with high specificity and sensitivity in both the original and validation cohorts. A group of highly shared sequence variants was considered likely to be a technical artifact of the sequencing pipeline. In a later genetic analysis, a missense DCLRE1C variant was associated with V-gene and J-gene trimming of TCR beta chains, and the association was replicated in an independent cohort. Immune exposure information for the cohort was limited to CMV serostatus. In the study, around 150 TCR beta chains were listed as associated with cytomegalovirus. In a later analysis, HLA-associated TCR beta chains showed more clonal expansion and lower generation probabilities than non-associated chains that were equally common. According to a later analysis, most CMV-associated TCR beta chains appeared to be HLA-restricted, and the HLA associations seemed to be driven largely by CMV exposure. At a false discovery rate of 0.05, a later analysis linked some 18,000 TCR beta sequences to specific HLA alleles. HLA typing was unavailable for some donors at each locus, so association tests used only the typed subset. In a later analysis, the rate of TCR association differed among HLA loci, with DRB1 alleles having the most associated TCRs and HLA-C alleles having the fewest. While some public TCRs were present in many individuals, most TCR sequences turned up only very rarely across donors. The cohort was sequenced for TCR beta chains only, and without alpha or paired-chain data the features that could be detected were limited. When HLA alleles, especially DR and DQ, strongly co-occurred, TCR associations were difficult to assign to individual alleles.

The rearranged segments are TRBV28 and TRBJ1-1, with 7 middle bases fitting TRBD1. This receptor was taken from a human donor in good health. Sequencing was done on a sample of PBMCs. The bases are TGTGCCAGCAGTCCAACAGGGGCGAAAGCTTTCTTT. Its coded protein is CASSPTGAKAFF.